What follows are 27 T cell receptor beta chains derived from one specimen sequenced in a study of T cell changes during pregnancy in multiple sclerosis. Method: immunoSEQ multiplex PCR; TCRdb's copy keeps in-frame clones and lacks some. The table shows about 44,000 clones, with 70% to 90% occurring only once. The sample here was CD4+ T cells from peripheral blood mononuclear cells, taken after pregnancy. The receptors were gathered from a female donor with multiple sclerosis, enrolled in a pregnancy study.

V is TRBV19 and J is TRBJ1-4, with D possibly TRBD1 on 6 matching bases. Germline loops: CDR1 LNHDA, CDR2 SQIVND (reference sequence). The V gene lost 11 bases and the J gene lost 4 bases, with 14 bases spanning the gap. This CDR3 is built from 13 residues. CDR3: CASSGHLNEKLFF. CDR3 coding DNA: TGTGCCTCCTCGGGACACCTTAATGAAAAACTGTTTTTT. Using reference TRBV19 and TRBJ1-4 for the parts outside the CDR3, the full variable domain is DGGITQSPKYLFRKEGQNVTLSCEQNLNHDAMYWYRQDPGQGLRLIYYSQIVNDFQKGDIAEGYSVSREKKESFPLTVTSAQKNPTAFYLCASSGHLNEKLFFGSGTQLSVL.

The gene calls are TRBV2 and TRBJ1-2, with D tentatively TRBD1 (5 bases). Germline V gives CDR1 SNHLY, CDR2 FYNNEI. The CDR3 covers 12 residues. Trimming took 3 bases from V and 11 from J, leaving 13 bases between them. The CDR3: CASSDAPGQYTF. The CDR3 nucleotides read TGTGCCAGCAGTGACGCCCCAGGGCAGTACACCTTC.

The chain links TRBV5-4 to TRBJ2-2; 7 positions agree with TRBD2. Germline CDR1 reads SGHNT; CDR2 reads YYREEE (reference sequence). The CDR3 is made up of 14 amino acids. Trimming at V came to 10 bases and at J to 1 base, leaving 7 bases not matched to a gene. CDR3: CAAYASGNTGELFF. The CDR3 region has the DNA TGTGCCGCCTACGCTAGCGGGAACACCGGGGAGCTGTTTTTT.

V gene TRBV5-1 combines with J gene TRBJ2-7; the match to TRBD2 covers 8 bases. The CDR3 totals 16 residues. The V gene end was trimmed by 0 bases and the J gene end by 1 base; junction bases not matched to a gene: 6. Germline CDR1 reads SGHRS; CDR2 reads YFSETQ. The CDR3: CASSLGGGRPSYEQYF. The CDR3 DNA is TGCGCCAGCAGCTTGGGAGGCGGGAGGCCATCCTACGAGCAGTACTTC.

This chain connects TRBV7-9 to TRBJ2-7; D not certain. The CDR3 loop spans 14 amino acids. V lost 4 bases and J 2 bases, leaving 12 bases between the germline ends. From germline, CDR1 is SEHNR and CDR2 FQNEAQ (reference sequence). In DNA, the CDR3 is TGTGCCAGCAGCTCCTTAGGCGGTACCTACGAGCAGTACTTC. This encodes CASSSLGGTYEQYF.

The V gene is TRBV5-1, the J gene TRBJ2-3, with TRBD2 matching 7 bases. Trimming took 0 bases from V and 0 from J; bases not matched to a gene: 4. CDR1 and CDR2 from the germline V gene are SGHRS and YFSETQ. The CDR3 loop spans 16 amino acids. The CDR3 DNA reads TGCGCCAGCAGCTTGGCTGGTAGCGGGAGCACAGATACGCAGTATTTT. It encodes CASSLAGSGSTDTQYF.

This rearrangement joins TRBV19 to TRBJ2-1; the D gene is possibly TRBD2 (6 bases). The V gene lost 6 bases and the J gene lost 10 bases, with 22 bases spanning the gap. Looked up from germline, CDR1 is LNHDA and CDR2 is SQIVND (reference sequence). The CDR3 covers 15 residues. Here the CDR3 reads CASSRKTGEFAEQFF. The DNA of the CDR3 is TGTGCCAGTAGCCGAAAAACGGGGGAGTTCGCGGAGCAGTTCTTC.

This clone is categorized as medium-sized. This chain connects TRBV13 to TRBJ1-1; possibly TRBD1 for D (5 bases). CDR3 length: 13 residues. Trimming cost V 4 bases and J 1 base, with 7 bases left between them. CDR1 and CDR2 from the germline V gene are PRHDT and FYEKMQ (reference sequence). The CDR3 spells CASSSDRNTEAFF. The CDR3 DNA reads TGTGCCAGCAGCTCCGACAGGAACACTGAAGCTTTCTTT.

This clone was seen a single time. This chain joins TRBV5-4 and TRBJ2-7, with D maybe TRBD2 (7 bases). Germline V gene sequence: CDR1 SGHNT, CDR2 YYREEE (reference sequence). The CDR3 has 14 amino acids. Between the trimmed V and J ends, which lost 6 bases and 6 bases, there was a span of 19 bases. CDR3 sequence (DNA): TGTGCCAGCACCTTCTACGGGGGAGGGGGCGAGCAGTACTTC. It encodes CASTFYGGGGEQYF.

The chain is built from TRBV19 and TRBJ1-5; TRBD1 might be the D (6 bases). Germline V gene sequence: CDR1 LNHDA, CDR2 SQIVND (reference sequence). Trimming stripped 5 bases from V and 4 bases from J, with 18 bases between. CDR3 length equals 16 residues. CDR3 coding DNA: TGTGCCAGTAGTGCAGGGGTTCCGAGGGGAAATCAGCCCCAGCATTTT. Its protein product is CASSAGVPRGNQPQHF.

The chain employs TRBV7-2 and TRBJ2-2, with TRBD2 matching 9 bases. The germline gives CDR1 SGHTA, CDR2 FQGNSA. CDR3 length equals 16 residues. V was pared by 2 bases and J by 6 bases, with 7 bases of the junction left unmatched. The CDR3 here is CASSLNSGSGSGELFF. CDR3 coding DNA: TGTGCCAGCAGCTTAAATAGCGGGAGCGGGTCCGGGGAGCTGTTTTTT.

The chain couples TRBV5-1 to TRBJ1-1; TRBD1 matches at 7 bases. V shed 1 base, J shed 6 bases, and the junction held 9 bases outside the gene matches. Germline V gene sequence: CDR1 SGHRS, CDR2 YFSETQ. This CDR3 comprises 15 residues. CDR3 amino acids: CASSLLAGGWSEAFF. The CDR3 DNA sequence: TGCGCCAGCAGCTTGCTAGCAGGGGGTTGGTCTGAAGCTTTCTTT.

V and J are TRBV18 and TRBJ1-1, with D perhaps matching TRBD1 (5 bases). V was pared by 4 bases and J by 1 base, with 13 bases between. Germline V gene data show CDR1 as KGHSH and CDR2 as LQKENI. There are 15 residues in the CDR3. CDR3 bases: TGTGCCAGCTCACTGACCCCTGACAGGAACACTGAAGCTTTCTTT. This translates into CASSLTPDRNTEAFF.

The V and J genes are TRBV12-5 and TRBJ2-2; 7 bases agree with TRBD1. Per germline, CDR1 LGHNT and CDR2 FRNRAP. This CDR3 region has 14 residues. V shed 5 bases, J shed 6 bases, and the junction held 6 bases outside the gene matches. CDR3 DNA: TGTGCTAGTGGTAGACAGGGAAGGGCCGGGGAGCTGTTTTTT. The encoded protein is CASGRQGRAGELFF.

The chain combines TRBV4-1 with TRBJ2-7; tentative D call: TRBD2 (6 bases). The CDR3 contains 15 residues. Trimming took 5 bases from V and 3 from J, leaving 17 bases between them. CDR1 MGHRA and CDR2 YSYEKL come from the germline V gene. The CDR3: CASSRDPGGNYEQYF. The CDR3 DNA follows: TGCGCCAGCAGCAGGGATCCGGGCGGGAACTACGAGCAGTACTTC.

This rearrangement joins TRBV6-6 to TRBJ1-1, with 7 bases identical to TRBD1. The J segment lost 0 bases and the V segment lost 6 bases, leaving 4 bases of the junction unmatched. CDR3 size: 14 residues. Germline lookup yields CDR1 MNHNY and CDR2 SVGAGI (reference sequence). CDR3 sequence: CASRRGQMNTEAFF. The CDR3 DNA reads TGTGCCAGCAGACGGGGACAGATGAACACTGAAGCTTTCTTT.

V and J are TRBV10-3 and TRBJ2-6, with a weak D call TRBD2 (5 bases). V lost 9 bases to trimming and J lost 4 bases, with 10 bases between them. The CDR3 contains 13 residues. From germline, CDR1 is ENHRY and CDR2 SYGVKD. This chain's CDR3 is CAIRAGGANVLTF. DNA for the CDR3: TGTGCCATACGCGCGGGCGGGGCCAACGTCCTGACTTTC.

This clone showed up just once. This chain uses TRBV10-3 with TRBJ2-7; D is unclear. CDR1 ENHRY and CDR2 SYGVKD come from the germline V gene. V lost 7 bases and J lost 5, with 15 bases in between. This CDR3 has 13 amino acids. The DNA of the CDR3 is TGTGCCATCAAGGCGTCAGGTCCCGACGAGCAGTACTTC. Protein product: CAIKASGPDEQYF.

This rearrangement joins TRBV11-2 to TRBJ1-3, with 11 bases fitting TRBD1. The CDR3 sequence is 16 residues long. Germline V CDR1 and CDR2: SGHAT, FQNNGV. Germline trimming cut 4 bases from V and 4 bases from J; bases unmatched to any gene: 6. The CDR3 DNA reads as TGTGCCAGCAGCTCAACGGACAGGGGGCTCGGAAACACCATATATTTT. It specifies CASSSTDRGLGNTIYF.

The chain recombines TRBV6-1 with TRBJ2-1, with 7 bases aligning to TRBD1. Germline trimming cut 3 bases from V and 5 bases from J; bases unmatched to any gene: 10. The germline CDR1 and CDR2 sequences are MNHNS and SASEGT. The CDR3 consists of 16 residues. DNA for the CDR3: TGTGCCAGCAGTGACCCGGGACAGAGAGGGAACAATGAGCAGTTCTTC. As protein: CASSDPGQRGNNEQFF.

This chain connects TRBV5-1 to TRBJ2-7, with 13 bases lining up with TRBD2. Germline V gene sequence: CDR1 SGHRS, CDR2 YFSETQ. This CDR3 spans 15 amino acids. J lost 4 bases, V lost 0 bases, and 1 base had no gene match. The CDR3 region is CASSLGTSGSYEQYF. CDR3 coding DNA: TGCGCCAGCAGCTTGGGGACTAGCGGGAGTTACGAGCAGTACTTC.

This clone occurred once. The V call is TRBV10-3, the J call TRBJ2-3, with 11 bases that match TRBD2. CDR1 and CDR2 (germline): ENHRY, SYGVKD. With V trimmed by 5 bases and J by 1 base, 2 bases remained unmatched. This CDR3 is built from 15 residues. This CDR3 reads CAISPGLAGTDTQYF. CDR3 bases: TGTGCCATCAGTCCGGGACTAGCGGGCACAGATACGCAGTATTTT.

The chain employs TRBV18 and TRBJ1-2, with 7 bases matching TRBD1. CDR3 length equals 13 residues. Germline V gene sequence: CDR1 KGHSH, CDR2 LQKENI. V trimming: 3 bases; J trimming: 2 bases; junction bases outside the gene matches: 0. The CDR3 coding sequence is TGTGCCAGCTCACCGGACAGGAACTATGGCTACACCTTC. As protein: CASSPDRNYGYTF.

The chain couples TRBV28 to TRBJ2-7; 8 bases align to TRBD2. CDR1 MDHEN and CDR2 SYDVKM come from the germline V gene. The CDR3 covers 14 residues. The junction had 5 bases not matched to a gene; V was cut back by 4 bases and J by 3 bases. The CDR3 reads CASSSLAGFYEQYF. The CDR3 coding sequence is TGTGCCAGCAGTTCGCTAGCGGGTTTCTACGAGCAGTACTTC.

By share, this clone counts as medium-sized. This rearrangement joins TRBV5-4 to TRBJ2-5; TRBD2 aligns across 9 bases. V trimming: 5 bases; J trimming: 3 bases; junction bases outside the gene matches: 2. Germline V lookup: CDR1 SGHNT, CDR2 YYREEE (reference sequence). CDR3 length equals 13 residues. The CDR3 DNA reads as TGTGCCAGCAGGTTAGCGGGAGAAGAGACCCAGTACTTC. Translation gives CASRLAGEETQYF.

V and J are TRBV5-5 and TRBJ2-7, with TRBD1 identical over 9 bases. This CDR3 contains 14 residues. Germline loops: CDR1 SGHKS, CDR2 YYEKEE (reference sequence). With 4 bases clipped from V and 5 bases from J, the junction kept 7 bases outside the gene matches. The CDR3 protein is CASSSRDRVNEQYF. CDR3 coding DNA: TGTGCCAGCAGCAGCCGGGACAGGGTCAACGAGCAGTACTTC.

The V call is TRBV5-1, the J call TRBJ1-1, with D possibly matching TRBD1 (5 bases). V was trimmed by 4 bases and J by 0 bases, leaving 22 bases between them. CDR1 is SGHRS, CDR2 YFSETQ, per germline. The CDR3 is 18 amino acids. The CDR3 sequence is CASSRRAGQGNMNTEAFF. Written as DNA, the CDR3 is TGCGCCAGCAGCCGGAGGGCGGGTCAGGGTAACATGAACACTGAAGCTTTCTTT.